This TCR beta chain originates from a study of T cell responses to AZD1222 COVID-19 vaccine. About the study: Second-dose recipients at about 4 or about 12 weeks were treated as one pooled group.

As for this clone: Its antigen is unknown.

Clones were read by immunoSEQ multiplex PCR, and TCRdb kept only the in-frame ones, dropping some. The repertoire holds more than 100,000 clones, approximately 90% seen once, with more than 3% in the top ten. General study results and limits: Repertoires in all cases were sampled only once the peak T cell response had passed. Along spike, vaccine-associated CD4 TCRs were found throughout, with dominance at 160-218 and 743-854.

Material: peripheral blood, obtained on day 0 of AZD1222 vaccination. The TCR originated in an adult in good health.

The CDR3 is CASSPPGPPRGTEAFF. In DNA form, the CDR3 reads TGTGCCAGCAGCCCTCCGGGGCCACCCAGGGGCACTGAAGCTTTCTTT. This rearrangement joins TRBV5-6 to TRBJ1-1; D might be TRBD1 (6 bases). Trimming took off 4 bases at V and 4 bases at J, with 20 bases between the two ends. The CDR3 is made up of 16 amino acids. Per the germline V gene, CDR1 is SGHDT and CDR2 is YYEEEE.